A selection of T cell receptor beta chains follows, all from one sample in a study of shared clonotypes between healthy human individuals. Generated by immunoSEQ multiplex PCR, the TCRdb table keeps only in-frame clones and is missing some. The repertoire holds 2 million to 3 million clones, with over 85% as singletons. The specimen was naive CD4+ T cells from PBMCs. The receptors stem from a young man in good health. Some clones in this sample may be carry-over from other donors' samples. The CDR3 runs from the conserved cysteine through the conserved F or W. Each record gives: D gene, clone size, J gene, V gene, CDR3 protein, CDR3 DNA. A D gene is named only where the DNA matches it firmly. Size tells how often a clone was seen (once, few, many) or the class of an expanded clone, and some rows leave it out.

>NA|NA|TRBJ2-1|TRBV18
CASSPRKGQFF
TGTGCCAGCTCACCGCGAAAGGGGCAGTTCTTC
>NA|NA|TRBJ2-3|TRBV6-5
CASSYAHTDTQYF
TGTGCCAGCAGTTACGCCCACACAGATACGCAGTATTTT
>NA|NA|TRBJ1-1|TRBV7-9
CASSLSWNTEAFF
TGTGCCAGCAGCTTAAGTTGGAACACTGAAGCTTTCTTT
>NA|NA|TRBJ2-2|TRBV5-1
CASSPGQGTGELFF
TGCGCCAGCAGCCCGGGACAAGGGACCGGGGAGCTGTTTTTT
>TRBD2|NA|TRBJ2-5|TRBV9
CASSVLADETQYF
TGTGCCAGCAGCGTGCTAGCGGATGAGACCCAGTACTTC
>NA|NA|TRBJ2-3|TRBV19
CASSIDGAGTDTQYF
TGTGCCAGTAGTATTGATGGGGCGGGCACAGATACGCAGTATTTT
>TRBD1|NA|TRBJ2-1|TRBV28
CASSVVTTGGNEQFF
TGTGCCAGCAGTGTCGTAACTACAGGGGGGAATGAGCAGTTCTTC
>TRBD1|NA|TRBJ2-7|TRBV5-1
CASSLAAGGGEQYF
TGCGCCAGCAGCTTGGCCGCAGGGGGCGGTGAGCAGTACTTC
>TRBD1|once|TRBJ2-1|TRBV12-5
CASGLVGGDVGRNEQFF
TGTGCTAGTGGTTTGGTAGGGGGCGACGTGGGACGCAATGAGCAGTTCTTC
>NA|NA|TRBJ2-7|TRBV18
CASSPIPRQGVTDEQYF
TGTGCCAGCTCACCGATTCCCCGGCAGGGAGTAACGGACGAGCAGTACTTC
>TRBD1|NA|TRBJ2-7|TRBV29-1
CSVGPGQGTYEQYF
TGCAGCGTTGGACCGGGACAGGGAACCTACGAGCAGTACTTC
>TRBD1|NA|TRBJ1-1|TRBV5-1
CASSVTTGGNTEAFF
TGCGCCAGCAGCGTAACGACAGGGGGGAACACTGAAGCTTTCTTT
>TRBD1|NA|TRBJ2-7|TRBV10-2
CASSRDRATRSSYEQYF
TGCGCCAGCAGCCGGGACAGGGCGACCAGGAGCTCCTACGAGCAGTACTTC
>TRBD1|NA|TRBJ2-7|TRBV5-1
CATSTGSLDEQYF
TGCGCCACCTCGACAGGGAGTCTGGACGAGCAGTACTTC
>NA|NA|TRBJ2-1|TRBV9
CASSVVGGFYNEQFF
TGTGCCAGCAGCGTAGTGGGAGGCTTCTACAATGAGCAGTTCTTC
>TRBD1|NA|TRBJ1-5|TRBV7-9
CASSLVGTGYSNQPQHF
TGTGCCAGCAGCTTAGTCGGGACAGGCTATAGCAATCAGCCCCAGCATTTT
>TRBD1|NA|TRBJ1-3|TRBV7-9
CASSLGAGGSGNTIYF
TGTGCCAGCAGCTTAGGGGCAGGGGGCTCTGGAAACACCATATATTTT
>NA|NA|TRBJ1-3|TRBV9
CASGRLSSGNTIYF
TGTGCCAGCGGACGACTGAGCTCTGGAAACACCATATATTTT
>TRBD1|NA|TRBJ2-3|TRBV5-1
CASSLGTGGPSTDTQYF
TGCGCCAGCAGCTTAGGGACAGGGGGCCCTTCCACAGATACGCAGTATTTT
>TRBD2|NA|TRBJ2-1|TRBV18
CASSPLRLAGGQEQFF
TGTGCCAGCTCACCACTACGACTAGCGGGAGGGCAGGAGCAGTTCTTC
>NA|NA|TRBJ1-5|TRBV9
CASSPQGRTNQPQHF
TGTGCCAGCAGCCCCCAGGGCAGAACTAATCAGCCCCAGCATTTT
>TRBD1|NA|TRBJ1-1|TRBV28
CASRMTGTGNTEAFF
TGTGCCAGCAGAATGACCGGGACAGGGAACACTGAAGCTTTCTTT
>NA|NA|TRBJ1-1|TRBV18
CASSPEGGRGGRAFF
TGTGCCAGCTCACCAGAAGGGGGACGGGGAGGGCGAGCTTTCTTT
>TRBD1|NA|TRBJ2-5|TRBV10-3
CASRGQGLQETQYF
TGTGCCTCCCGCGGACAGGGGTTACAAGAGACCCAGTACTTC
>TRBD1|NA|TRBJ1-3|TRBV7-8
CASSSDRGNTIYF
TGTGCCAGCAGCTCGGACAGGGGAAACACCATATATTTT
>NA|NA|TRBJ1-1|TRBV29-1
CSVGGLWDTEAFF
TGCAGCGTCGGCGGTCTCTGGGACACTGAAGCTTTCTTT
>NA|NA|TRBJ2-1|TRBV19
CASREHSAVYNEQFF
TGTGCCAGTAGGGAACATAGCGCTGTTTACAATGAGCAGTTCTTC
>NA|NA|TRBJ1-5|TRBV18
CASSLGPTSNQPQHF
TGTGCCAGCTCATTAGGACCGACTAGCAATCAGCCCCAGCATTTT
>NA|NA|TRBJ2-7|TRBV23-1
CASSQLSTGDSYEQYF
TGCGCCAGCAGTCAATTGAGTACAGGAGACTCCTACGAGCAGTACTTC
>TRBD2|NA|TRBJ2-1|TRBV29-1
CSVLSTSGTYNEQFF
TGCAGCGTCCTTTCGACTAGCGGGACGTACAATGAGCAGTTCTTC
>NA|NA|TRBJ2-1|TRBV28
CASSPPGGNEQFF
TGTGCCAGCAGTCCCCCTGGAGGAAATGAGCAGTTCTTC
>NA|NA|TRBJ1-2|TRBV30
CACQTRVRMGYTF
TGTGCCTGCCAAACCCGGGTCCGAATGGGCTACACCTTC
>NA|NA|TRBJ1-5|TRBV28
CASSLWTEQGYNQPQHF
TGTGCCAGCAGTTTATGGACTGAACAGGGCTACAATCAGCCCCAGCATTTT
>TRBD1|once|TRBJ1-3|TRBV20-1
CSVKQGAKGEF
TGCAGTGTTAAGCAGGGGGCCAAAGGGGAATTT
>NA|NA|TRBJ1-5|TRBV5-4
CASSLGEGQPQHF
TGTGCCAGCAGCTTGGGTGAAGGTCAGCCCCAGCATTTT
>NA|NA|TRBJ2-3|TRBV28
CASSSLPPKADTQYF
TGTGCCAGCAGTTCGCTTCCTCCGAAAGCGGATACGCAGTATTTT
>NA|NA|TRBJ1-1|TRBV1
CTSISTQAMNTEAFF
TGCACCAGCATCTCGACCCAAGCGATGAACACTGAAGCTTTCTTT
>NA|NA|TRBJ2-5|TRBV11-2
CASSLVFSGLETQYF
TGTGCCAGCAGCTTAGTGTTTTCTGGGTTAGAGACCCAGTACTTC
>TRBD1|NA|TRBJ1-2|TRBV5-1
CASSPLMTGINNYGYTF
TGCGCCAGCAGCCCGCTTATGACAGGGATAAATAACTATGGCTACACCTTC
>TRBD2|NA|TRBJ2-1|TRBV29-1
CSVVALAGGFNEQFF
TGCAGCGTCGTGGCACTAGCGGGAGGTTTCAATGAGCAGTTCTTC
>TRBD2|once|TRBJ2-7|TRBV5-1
CASSFPKSGTSLTYYEQYF
TGCGCCAGCAGCTTCCCAAAATCCGGGACTAGCCTAACATACTACGAGCAGTACTTC